This T cell receptor (beta chain) was recovered during a study of spatial heterogeneity in lung cancer. Study details: The study observed each unique TCR and UMI combination more than ten times on average in raw reads.

The CDR3 has 18 amino acids. V lost 4 bases, J lost 2 bases, and 9 bases stayed unmatched. CDR1 is MNHEY and CDR2 is SVGAGI in the germline V gene. TCRdb redid the calling of the 5' RACE reads with MiXCR, one entry per CDR3 protein. This sample has about 18,000 distinct CDR3 sequences, with around 6.5% found just once. Time point denoted: sample taken at primary tumor resection. Extraction of whole RNA from tumor, nontumor lung or frozen PBMC preceded unsorted sequencing. The study, taken as a whole, reports: For expanded intratumoral alpha and beta TCRs, counts tracked tumor mutation counts.

This clonotype is labeled as medium-sized (0.01 to 0.1%). The antigen is unknown. The chain carries TRBV6-5 and TRBJ2-7, with 15 nucleotides matching TRBD2. The clonotype comes from a female donor with early-stage non-small cell lung cancer. The sample was lung tumor tissue, taken at surgery. The CDR3 nucleotides read TGTGCCAGCAGTTTAGGACTAGCGGGAGGGCGAAGAGCCTACGAGCAGTACTTC. This sequence encodes CASSLGLAGGRRAYEQYF.